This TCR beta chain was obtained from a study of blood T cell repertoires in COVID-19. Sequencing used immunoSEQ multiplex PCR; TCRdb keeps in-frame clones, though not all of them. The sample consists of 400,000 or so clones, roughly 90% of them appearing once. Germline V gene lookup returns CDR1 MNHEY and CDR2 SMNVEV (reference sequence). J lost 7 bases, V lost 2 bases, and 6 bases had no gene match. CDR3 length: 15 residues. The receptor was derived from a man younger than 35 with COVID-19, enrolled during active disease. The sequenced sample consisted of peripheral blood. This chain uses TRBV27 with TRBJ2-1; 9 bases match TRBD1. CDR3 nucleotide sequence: TGTGCCAGCAGTTTAGGGACAGGGTCAAAAAATGAGCAGTTCTTC. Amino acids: CASSLGTGSKNEQFF.